Listed below are T cell receptor beta chains from one sample, sequenced in a study of cytomegalovirus exposure and HLA in healthy donors. Clones were read by immunoSEQ multiplex PCR, and TCRdb kept only the in-frame ones, dropping some. The repertoire table contains around 190,000 clones. The sample consisted of PBMCs. Receptor source: a woman younger than 45 in good health and CMV-seropositive. Each CDR3 is given without its conserved first and last residue. A D gene is named only where the DNA matches it firmly.

V gene: TRBV5-4; J gene: .; D gene: .; CDR3 protein: ASSLGFSYEQY
V gene: TRBV27; J gene: TRBJ1-2; D gene: .; CDR3 protein: ASRYRINYGYT
V gene: TRBV6-5; J gene: TRBJ2-7; D gene: .; CDR3 protein: ASSYGASDSYEQY
V gene: TRBV5-1; J gene: TRBJ2-5; D gene: TRBD2; CDR3 protein: ASSSGGQETQY
V gene: TRBV27; J gene: TRBJ2-4; D gene: TRBD2; CDR3 protein: ASSPSTSGRVIQY
V gene: TRBV28; J gene: TRBJ2-7; D gene: .; CDR3 protein: ASRRVDLLGEQY
V gene: TRBV7-2; J gene: TRBJ2-3; D gene: .; CDR3 protein: ASSLVDGGQTY
V gene: TRBV28; J gene: TRBJ1-2; D gene: TRBD1; CDR3 protein: ASSSGTGVGYGYT
V gene: TRBV7-2; J gene: TRBJ2-2; D gene: TRBD2; CDR3 protein: ASSLRLAGFTGELF
V gene: TRBV5-1; J gene: TRBJ2-7; D gene: TRBD2; CDR3 protein: ASSPGPGGEQY
V gene: TRBV25-1; J gene: TRBJ2-1; D gene: TRBD1; CDR3 protein: ASSDQGAYNEQF
V gene: TRBV10-1; J gene: TRBJ2-3; D gene: TRBD2; CDR3 protein: ASSELRSTSGTDTQY
V gene: TRBV6-5; J gene: TRBJ2-3; D gene: TRBD1; CDR3 protein: ASSYRDRGAPDTQY
V gene: TRBV6-5; J gene: TRBJ2-1; D gene: .; CDR3 protein: ASSYSEGHEQF
V gene: TRBV11-3; J gene: TRBJ2-1; D gene: TRBD2; CDR3 protein: ASSLSEWSGKF
V gene: TRBV10-1; J gene: TRBJ2-1; D gene: TRBD2; CDR3 protein: ASSLGLAGAENEQF
V gene: TRBV6-5; J gene: TRBJ1-6; D gene: TRBD1; CDR3 protein: ASRRQGAIDSPLH
V gene: TRBV28; J gene: TRBJ1-2; D gene: .; CDR3 protein: ASSVEGGYGYT
V gene: TRBV27; J gene: TRBJ2-2; D gene: TRBD1; CDR3 protein: ASSRQGTNTGELF
V gene: TRBV18; J gene: TRBJ2-1; D gene: TRBD1; CDR3 protein: ASSLATGGYNEQF
V gene: TRBV7-9; J gene: TRBJ2-1; D gene: .; CDR3 protein: ASSLGGRGSQGGHEQF
V gene: TRBV27; J gene: TRBJ1-5; D gene: TRBD1; CDR3 protein: ASSLDRVSNQPQH